This TCR beta chain stems from a study of T cell responses to AZD1222 COVID-19 vaccine. TCRdb keeps only in-frame clones here, not all; method: immunoSEQ multiplex PCR. The top ten clones hold roughly 23% of a sample with approximately 74,000 clones, 70% to 90% of them seen once. Germline V CDR1 and CDR2: LGHNA, YNFKEQ. The CDR3 is 15 residues long. Unmatched junction bases numbered 5, after V lost 3 bases and J lost 6 bases. This TCR derives from an adult who received the AZD1222 COVID-19 vaccine. J is TRBJ1-5 and V is TRBV4-2; 10 bases fit TRBD1. The starting material was peripheral blood, obtained 28 days after the second AZD1222 dose. CDR3 in DNA: TGTGCCAGCAGCCAGGGGACAGGGGAGTCTCAGCCCCAGCATTTT. Its translation: CASSQGTGESQPQHF.